The next 14 T cell receptor beta chains were all read from a single sample in a study of blood T cell repertoires in COVID-19. Assay: immunoSEQ multiplex PCR; the TCRdb copy retains only in-frame clones and omits some. Of 150,000 to 200,000 clones listed, roughly nine tenths are singletons. The sample comprised peripheral blood. These receptors all stem from a man between 18 and 29 years old with acute or convalescent COVID-19.

This sequence joins TRBV29-1 and TRBJ1-2; 8 bases agree with TRBD1. J was trimmed by 3 bases and V by 2 bases; bases with no gene match: 5. The CDR3 runs 14 residues. Germline V CDR1 and CDR2: SQVTM, ANQGSEA. CDR3 DNA: TGCAGCGTTGAAAGGTGGGACAGGCACTATGGCTACACCTTC. Protein sequence: CSVERWDRHYGYTF.

The V call is TRBV13, the J call TRBJ1-2, with 7 positions matching TRBD1. With 5 bases clipped from V and 3 bases from J, the junction kept 9 bases outside the gene matches. Germline V lookup: CDR1 PRHDT, CDR2 FYEKMQ (reference sequence). This CDR3 region has 15 residues. The DNA for the CDR3 is TGTGCCAGCAGCCGCCGACAGGGAAGGGACTATGGCTACACCTTC. Its protein is CASSRRQGRDYGYTF.

J is TRBJ1-6 and V is TRBV7-6, with 9 bases aligning to TRBD1. The germline V gene has CDR1 SGHVS and CDR2 FNYEAQ. V shed 6 bases and J 9 bases; nucleotides not matched to a gene: 9. The CDR3 runs to 15 residues. CDR3 residues: CASSKGGQGSSPLHF. The CDR3 DNA is TGTGCCAGCAGTAAAGGTGGACAGGGGAGTTCACCCCTCCACTTT.

The chain carries TRBV10-2 and TRBJ2-1, with D perhaps TRBD2 (7 bases). Trimming stripped 3 bases from V and 5 bases from J, with 26 bases between. Germline CDR1 WSHSY, CDR2 SAAADI. This CDR3 contains 19 residues. The CDR3 DNA reads as TGCGCCAGCAGTGATGGGGGGGTCCACTTGGGGGCCCATGACAATGAGCAGTTCTTC. Amino acids: CASSDGGVHLGAHDNEQFF.

V gene TRBV7-8 combines with J gene TRBJ2-5; no clear D. V lost 3 bases, J lost 5 bases, and 10 bases lay in between. CDR3 size: 13 residues. Germline V gene data show CDR1 as SGHVS and CDR2 as FQNEAQ. CDR3 protein: CASSFRVSETQYF. The CDR3 DNA reads TGTGCCAGCAGCTTCCGGGTGTCGGAGACCCAGTACTTC.

This rearrangement joins TRBV4-1 to TRBJ1-1, with 10 bases fitting TRBD1. Germline V gene lookup returns CDR1 MGHRA and CDR2 YSYEKL. CDR3 length equals 14 residues. V dropped 4 bases and J dropped 5; count of bases not matched to a gene: 4. The CDR3 reads CASSPGTGETEAFF. The CDR3 region has the DNA TGCGCCAGCAGCCCCGGGACAGGGGAGACTGAAGCTTTCTTT.

The rearrangement links TRBV14 to TRBJ2-7, with TRBD2 identical over 9 bases. The CDR3 extends over 15 amino acids. The germline gives CDR1 SGHDN, CDR2 FVKESK. Trimming took 3 bases from V and 0 from J; bases not matched to a gene: 3. The CDR3 nucleotides are TGTGCCAGCAGCCATAGCGGGGGAAGCTCCTACGAGCAGTACTTC. Translating gives CASSHSGGSSYEQYF.

The chain uses TRBV7-3 and TRBJ1-1; 7 bases agree with TRBD1. The CDR3 totals 13 residues. Germline V gene data show CDR1 as SGHTA and CDR2 as FQGTGA. V lost 5 bases, J lost 5 bases, and 5 bases stayed unmatched. CDR3 coding DNA: TGTGCCAGCAGCCGAGGGGGCGGGACTGAAGCTTTCTTT. Residues: CASSRGGGTEAFF.

The chain links TRBV6-1 to TRBJ1-3; D is perhaps TRBD1 (5 bases). Germline V gives CDR1 MNHNS, CDR2 SASEGT. With 2 bases removed from V and 8 bases from J, the gap between germline ends came to 10 bases. This CDR3 region has 13 residues. The CDR3 protein is CASSELGPDTIYF. The CDR3, as DNA: TGTGCCAGCAGTGAATTGGGGCCAGACACCATATATTTT.

The genes are TRBV6-5 and TRBJ1-2, with 9 bases that match TRBD1. Germline V gene data show CDR1 as MNHEY and CDR2 as SVGAGI. Trimming at V came to 7 bases and at J to 7 bases, leaving 10 bases not matched to a gene. The CDR3 runs to 14 residues. The CDR3 sequence: CASIKDRGIGGYTF. The CDR3 DNA reads as TGTGCCAGCATTAAAGACAGGGGGATTGGTGGCTACACCTTC.

The chain couples TRBV27 to TRBJ1-6; tentatively, D is TRBD1 (5 bases). The length of the CDR3 is 12 residues. The V gene lost 11 bases and the J gene lost 7 bases, with 12 bases spanning the gap. Germline CDR1 is MNHEY and CDR2 is SMNVEV (reference sequence). The CDR3 DNA follows: TGTGCCGCGCAGGGTGTGAATTCACCCCTCCACTTT. Amino acids: CAAQGVNSPLHF.

The V and J genes are TRBV11-3 and TRBJ2-1, with 8 bases fitting TRBD2. Germline V gene data show CDR1 as SGHNT and CDR2 as YENEEA. V lost 5 bases, J lost 8 bases, and 20 bases stayed unmatched. The CDR3 length is 18 residues. The CDR3 spells CASSASGGGPTTLDEQFF. Here the CDR3 DNA reads TGTGCCAGCAGCGCGAGTGGCGGGGGGCCGACAACCCTCGATGAGCAGTTCTTC.

The chain has TRBV6-1 and TRBJ2-5; D ambiguous. V lost 3 bases and J 5 bases, leaving 13 bases between the germline ends. The CDR3 runs to 14 residues. Germline V gives CDR1 MNHNS, CDR2 SASEGT. In nucleotides, the CDR3 is TGTGCCAGCAGTGATAACTCCGCCCGGGAGACCCAGTACTTC. It is translated as CASSDNSARETQYF.

This chain joins TRBV13 and TRBJ2-7; 8 bases are a match to TRBD1. This CDR3 spans 13 amino acids. J lost 6 bases, V lost 6 bases, and 7 bases had no gene match. Germline CDR1 reads PRHDT; CDR2 reads FYEKMQ (reference sequence). For the CDR3, the DNA is TGTGCCAGCAGTTTGACAGGGGTGGGCGAGCAGTACGTC. The encoded protein is CASSLTGVGEQYV.